Each of the 22 T cell receptor beta chains below was sequenced from the same sample in a study of post-analysis software for immune sequencing data. The library was made from cDNA and included unique molecular identifiers. Each CDR3 protein is one row after TCRdb ran MiXCR on the PCR reads. Here the sample spans hundreds of thousands of distinct CDR3 sequences, approximately 60% being singletons. Notes on the study in general: Roughly 5 TRBV segments (TRBV5-6, TRBV5-1 and TRBV20-1 among them) occurred more frequently in patients than in controls.

Their target antigens are unknown. Input material: blood. These receptors were collected from a girl under 10 years old with multiple sclerosis.

This chain connects TRBV4-1 to TRBJ1-2; 7 nucleotides match TRBD1. The CDR3 has 14 amino acids. Losses at the gene ends were 2 bases for V and 3 bases for J; bases not matched to a gene: 3. The germline V gene has CDR1 MGHRA and CDR2 YSYEKL. In nucleotides, the CDR3 is TGCGCCAGCAGCCAAAATGACAGGGACTATGGCTACACCTTC. Residues: CASSQNDRDYGYTF.

The chain recombines TRBV7-2 with TRBJ2-3, with unresolved D. Trimming cost V 7 bases and J 4 bases, with 15 bases left between them. The CDR3 contains 14 residues. Germline values: CDR1 SGHTA, CDR2 FQGNSA. CDR3 residues: CASTNRAPPDTQYF. The CDR3 DNA reads TGTGCCAGCACCAATAGAGCTCCCCCAGATACGCAGTATTTT.

There are a few counts of this clonotype. The rearrangement links TRBV6-4 to TRBJ2-1, with D perhaps TRBD1 (6 bases). The V gene lost 1 base and the J gene lost 1 base, with 11 bases spanning the gap. The CDR3 runs to 16 residues. The germline V gene encodes CDR1 MRHNA and CDR2 SNTAGT. This chain's CDR3 is CASSDYGGRSYNEQFF. CDR3 in DNA: TGTGCCAGCAGTGACTATGGGGGCCGGTCCTACAATGAGCAGTTCTTC.

This clonotype was seen only a few times. The chain is built from TRBV20-1 and TRBJ1-2, with 7 bases identical to TRBD1. The J segment lost 5 bases and the V segment lost 6 bases, leaving 6 bases of the junction unmatched. The CDR3 length is 12 residues. Germline V gene lookup returns CDR1 DFQATT and CDR2 SNEGSKA (reference sequence). The CDR3 here is CSAVDRQYGYTF. DNA of the CDR3: TGCAGTGCGGTGGACAGGCAGTATGGCTACACCTTC.

Notes on this clonotype: The junction departs from the called germline gene at one end, perhaps through a read error. The chain employs TRBV7-9 and TRBJ1-2; D gene ambiguous. Germline V gives CDR1 SEHNR, CDR2 FQNEAQ (reference sequence). This CDR3 contains 15 residues. The CDR3 loop reads CASSFSGNEGYGCTF. For the CDR3, the DNA is TGTGCCAGCAGCTTCTCCGGGAATGAGGGCTATGGCTGCACCTTC.

For this clonotype: At one end, the junction sequence differs from germline, possibly due to a read error. The chain has TRBV12-3 or TRBV12-4 and TRBJ2-3; D gene ambiguous. This CDR3 has 14 amino acids. The CDR3 loop reads CASSFRVSTDAQYF. The CDR3 region has the DNA TGTGCCAGCAGTTTTCGGGTTAGCACAGATGCGCAGTATTTT.

There are a few counts of this clonotype. The chain has TRBV6-6 and TRBJ2-1; either TRBD1 or TRBD2 may supply D (5 bases each). The CDR3 runs 16 residues. Trimming took 2 bases from V and 0 from J, leaving 11 bases between them. The germline gives CDR1 MNHNY, CDR2 SVGAGI (reference sequence). The CDR3 is CASSYPSGPSYNEQFF. CDR3 nucleotides: TGTGCCAGCAGTTACCCATCGGGGCCCTCCTACAATGAGCAGTTCTTC.

The rearrangement links TRBV13 to TRBJ1-1; 7 nucleotides align to TRBD1. From germline, CDR1 is PRHDT and CDR2 FYEKMQ (reference sequence). Trimming cost V 4 bases and J 0 bases; bases outside gene matches: 8. The CDR3 extends over 16 amino acids. The CDR3 protein is CASSWGTGAMNTEAFF. The CDR3 DNA reads as TGTGCCAGCAGCTGGGGAACAGGGGCCATGAACACTGAAGCTTTCTTT.

The chain joins TRBV30 to TRBJ2-1, with 10 bases matching TRBD2. There are 15 residues in the CDR3. Germline assignment: CDR1 GTSNPN and CDR2 SVGIG (reference sequence). V was pared by 0 bases and J by 11 bases, with 10 bases of the junction left unmatched. The CDR3 sequence is CAWSVAGLAGDKQFF. The CDR3 DNA sequence: TGTGCCTGGAGTGTGGCGGGTCTAGCGGGAGATAAGCAGTTCTTC.

V usage is TRBV7-9 and J usage is TRBJ2-7; D ambiguous. The CDR3 loop spans 12 amino acids. Trimming cost V 3 bases and J 1 base, with 4 bases left between them. Germline values: CDR1 SEHNR, CDR2 FQNEAQ (reference sequence). The CDR3 sequence is CASSFKSYEQYF. In DNA, the CDR3 is TGTGCCAGCAGCTTCAAATCCTACGAGCAGTACTTC.

The genes are TRBV28 and TRBJ1-2; D is ambiguous. V was clipped by 4 bases and J by 3 bases, with 6 bases between them. The CDR3 loop spans 12 amino acids. Germline lookup yields CDR1 MDHEN and CDR2 SYDVKM. CDR3 DNA: TGTGCCAGCAGTTGGCAGTACTATGGCTACACCTTC. This translates into CASSWQYYGYTF.

This clonotype turned up a few times. V is TRBV20-1 and J is TRBJ2-4; 9 nucleotides agree with TRBD2. The CDR3 sequence is 14 residues long. The germline CDR1 and CDR2 sequences are DFQATT and SNEGSKA (reference sequence). J was trimmed by 3 bases and V by 6 bases; bases with no gene match: 6. The CDR3 nucleotides read TGCAGTGCCAAGCGGGAGGAGGGCAAAAACATTCAGTACTTC. Amino acids: CSAKREEGKNIQYF.

This clonotype was counted a few times. V usage is TRBV29-1 and J usage is TRBJ1-2; 7 bases fit TRBD1. The CDR3 sequence is 16 residues long. Germline V gene lookup returns CDR1 SQVTM and CDR2 ANQGSEA. V dropped 1 base and J dropped 3; count of bases not matched to a gene: 11. The CDR3 loop reads CSVEGQGVLFDYGYTF. The CDR3 DNA reads TGCAGCGTTGAAGGACAGGGAGTTCTCTTCGACTATGGCTACACCTTC.

V gene TRBV20-1 combines with J gene TRBJ2-1, with D uncertain. V was cut by 1 base and J by 2 bases, with 6 bases left in between. Germline lookup yields CDR1 DFQATT and CDR2 SNEGSKA (reference sequence). The CDR3 totals 13 residues. The CDR3 protein is CSARVLAYNEQFF. In DNA, the CDR3 is TGCAGTGCTAGAGTGTTAGCCTACAATGAGCAGTTCTTC.

The table lists this clonotype with a few counts. J is TRBJ2-3 and V is TRBV20-1, with D perhaps matching TRBD2 (5 bases). The V end lost 4 bases, the J end lost 0 bases, and 8 bases lay between the germline ends. The CDR3 runs 13 residues. CDR1 is DFQATT and CDR2 is SNEGSKA in the germline V gene (reference sequence). CDR3 protein: CSAIRTSTDTQYF. The CDR3 DNA is TGCAGTGCTATCAGGACTAGCACAGATACGCAGTATTTT.

Only a few counts were recorded for this clonotype. The chain couples TRBV6-2 or TRBV6-3 to TRBJ2-7; TRBD2 is a possible D gene (6 bases). Between the trimmed V and J ends, which lost 2 bases and 9 bases, there was a span of 14 bases. The CDR3 length is 13 residues. Germline CDR1 reads MNHEY; CDR2 reads SVGEGT. CDR3 loop: CASSYASGDRQYF. Here the CDR3 DNA reads TGTGCCAGCAGTTACGCTTCGGGAGATAGGCAGTACTTC.

This sequence joins TRBV5-1 and TRBJ2-5; 9 bases fit TRBD1. This CDR3 comprises 15 residues. V shed 2 bases, J shed 5 bases, and the junction held 7 bases outside the gene matches. Per germline, CDR1 SGHRS and CDR2 YFSETQ. DNA for the CDR3: TGCGCCAGCAGCTTAGGACAGGGGATGGGGGAGACCCAGTACTTC. It encodes CASSLGQGMGETQYF.

This clonotype showed up just a few times. J is TRBJ2-3 and V is TRBV10-2; 7 nucleotides align to TRBD1. V lost 4 bases and J lost 3; bases outside the gene matches: 4. The CDR3 contains 14 residues. Looked up from germline, CDR1 is WSHSY and CDR2 is SAAADI. The CDR3 spells CASSGDRHTDTQYF. The CDR3 DNA sequence: TGCGCCAGCAGTGGGGACAGACATACAGATACGCAGTATTTT.

The CDR3 sequence is CASSVVGVSTDTQYF. The DNA of the CDR3 is TGTGCCAGCAGCGTAGTGGGAGTTAGCACAGATACGCAGTATTTT. V and J are TRBV9 and TRBJ2-3; D perhaps matches TRBD2 (5 bases). With 0 bases removed from V and 0 bases from J, the gap between germline ends came to 8 bases. The CDR3 is made up of 15 amino acids. Germline-derived CDR1 and CDR2 are SGDLS and YYNGEE.

V usage is TRBV12-3 or TRBV12-4 and J usage is TRBJ1-2; TRBD1 matches 9 bases. The ends lost 7 bases at V and 5 bases at J; junction bases unmatched: 5. The CDR3 extends over 13 amino acids. DNA for the CDR3: TGTGCCAGCATTACCGGACAGGGGTATGGCTACACCTTC. Its protein product is CASITGQGYGYTF.

The J gene is TRBJ2-1, the V gene TRBV27; D unclear. This CDR3 is 14 amino acids long. Germline V gene lookup returns CDR1 MNHEY and CDR2 SMNVEV (reference sequence). V was pared by 3 bases and J by 5 bases, with 11 bases between. This CDR3 reads CASSFWFGHNEQFF. CDR3 in DNA: TGTGCCAGCAGTTTTTGGTTTGGCCACAATGAGCAGTTCTTC.

The rearrangement links TRBV5-1 to TRBJ2-7; 10 nucleotides line up with TRBD2. The trim removed 2 bases at V and 5 bases at J, leaving 4 bases unmatched. CDR1 is SGHRS and CDR2 is YFSETQ in the germline V gene. The length of the CDR3 is 14 residues. The CDR3 nucleotides read TGCGCCAGCAGCTTTACCGGGACTAGCGACGAGCAGTACTTC. The encoded protein is CASSFTGTSDEQYF.